This is a list of T cell receptor beta chains from one sample in a study of T cell responses to AZD1222 COVID-19 vaccine. Clones were sequenced by immunoSEQ multiplex PCR, and TCRdb holds only the in-frame ones, with some missing. This table has around 60,000 clones, 80% to 90% appearing once. The starting material was peripheral blood, obtained on day 0 of AZD1222 vaccination. The receptors shown here come from an adult in good health. CDR3s include the opening cysteine and the closing phenylalanine or tryptophan. D genes are given only for firm matches. The size entry is marked missing in some rows and otherwise reads once, few, many or a size class.

j_gene | d_gene | abundance | v_gene | CDR3nt | CDR3aa
TRBJ1-4 | - | - | TRBV2 | TGTGCCAGCAGTGAAAGTGGGGACGAAAAACTGTTTTTT | CASSESGDEKLFF
TRBJ2-1 | - | - | TRBV27 | TGTGCCAGCAGTCTCACCTACAATGAGCAGTTCTTC | CASSLTYNEQFF
TRBJ1-5 | - | - | TRBV5-8 | TGTGCCAGCAGCTTGGAGGATAGGTACGGTCAGCCCCAGCATTTT | CASSLEDRYGQPQHF
TRBJ2-5 | - | - | TRBV27 | TGTGCCAGCAGCGAGGGGGGGCGGTCCCAGTACTTC | CASSEGGRSQYF
TRBJ2-2 | TRBD2 | - | TRBV5-4 | TGTGCCAGCACCCTCGGGGGGGCGGGGCCTTACACCGGGGAGCTGTTTTTT | CASTLGGAGPYTGELFF
TRBJ2-1 | TRBD1 | - | TRBV19 | TGTGCCAGTAGTAGTGTCAGGGGGAATGAGCAGTTCTTC | CASSSVRGNEQFF
TRBJ1-1 | - | once | TRBV7-2 | TGTGCCAGCAGCCCACACTCAATGGGGACTGAAGCTTTCTTT | CASSPHSMGTEAFF
TRBJ1-2 | - | - | TRBV14 | TGTGCCAGCAGCCAAGTTCAGGGTTTCTTTGATGGCTACACCTTC | CASSQVQGFFDGYTF
TRBJ1-4 | - | - | TRBV28 | TGTGCCAGCAGTGGTGGGGGAGCAACTAATGAAAAACTGTTTTTT | CASSGGGATNEKLFF
TRBJ1-5 | - | - | TRBV5-8 | TGTGCCAGCAGGCCTCGAGGGGCCAGTCAGCCCCAGCATTTT | CASRPRGASQPQHF
TRBJ1-5 | TRBD1 | - | TRBV19 | TGTGCCAGTAGTGCCCGGGACAGGGTTTCGAGTCAGCCCCAGCATTTT | CASSARDRVSSQPQHF
TRBJ1-2 | - | - | TRBV19 | TGTGCCAGTAGTGGGGATGCGGGCGGCTACACCTTC | CASSGDAGGYTF
TRBJ1-1 | - | - | TRBV3-1/TRBV3-2 | TGTGCCAGCAGCCAAGACTGGCAGTTAAACACTGAAGCTTTCTTT | CASSQDWQLNTEAFF
TRBJ2-3 | - | few | TRBV5-1 | TGCGCCAGCAGCCAAACCCTAGGGGTAAGAAGCACAGATACGCAGTATTTT | CASSQTLGVRSTDTQYF
TRBJ2-1 | - | - | TRBV12-3/TRBV12-4 | TGTGCCAGCAGCCTCAACAGGGATGAGCAGTTCTTC | CASSLNRDEQFF
TRBJ2-7 | - | - | TRBV6-5 | TGTGCCAGCAGTCGAAGCCTAGCGACCTACGAGCAGTACTTC | CASSRSLATYEQYF
TRBJ1-5 | TRBD1 | once | TRBV27 | TGTGCCAGCAGTTCACCGGGACAGTCTCAGCCCCAGCATTTT | CASSSPGQSQPQHF
TRBJ1-1 | TRBD1 | - | TRBV3-1/TRBV3-2 | TGTGCCAGCAGCCAAGGTTCAGGGGGCTCGGCTGGAGCTTTCTTT | CASSQGSGGSAGAFF
TRBJ2-7 | - | - | TRBV5-8 | TGTGCCAGCAGCTTGGCCCCCGGGACCTACGAGCAGTACTTC | CASSLAPGTYEQYF
TRBJ2-3 | - | - | TRBV5-1 | TGCGCCAGCAGCTTGGAGGGGGTAGATACGCAGTATTTT | CASSLEGVDTQYF
TRBJ2-7 | - | - | TRBV3-1/TRBV3-2 | TGTGCCAGCAGCCAGGGCTACGAGCAGTACTTC | CASSQGYEQYF
TRBJ2-5 | - | - | TRBV20-1 | TGCAGTGTTCACGTACAAGAGACCCAGTACTTC | CSVHVQETQYF
TRBJ2-3 | - | - | TRBV19 | TGTGCCAGTAGAGGTACAGCACAACTCACAGATACGCAGTATTTT | CASRGTAQLTDTQYF
TRBJ2-5 | TRBD2 | - | TRBV9 | TGTGCCAGCAGCACTAGCGGGGGAGAGACCCAGTACTTC | CASSTSGGETQYF
TRBJ1-5 | - | - | TRBV7-8 | TGTGCCAGCAGCTTAGGGGCAGGGCGACTACAAAATAATCAGCCCCAGCATTTT | CASSLGAGRLQNNQPQHF
TRBJ2-4 | TRBD1 | - | TRBV6-5 | TGTGCCAGCAGTTACAGCGGACAGGGGGATTCGAACATTCAGTACTTC | CASSYSGQGDSNIQYF
TRBJ2-5 | TRBD2 | - | TRBV4-1 | TGCGCCAGCAGCCAAGATAGGGGACTAGCGGGGAAAGAGACCCAGTACTTC | CASSQDRGLAGKETQYF
TRBJ1-1 | - | - | TRBV12-3/TRBV12-4 | TGTGCCAGCAGGGCAGGGGTGTGGACTGAAGCTTTCTTT | CASRAGVWTEAFF